The clone carrying this TCR beta chain was seen a single time. One end of the junction does not line up with germline, which may come from a read error. These data belong to a study of cytomegalovirus exposure and HLA in healthy donors. Germline V gene sequence: CDR1 SGHTA, CDR2 FQGTGA. The CDR3 consists of 16 residues. Use of 60 Vbeta and 13 Jbeta primers characterized the PCR. Assay used: immunoSEQ multiplex PCR; TCRdb lists only in-frame clones, some missing. The data hold around 130,000 clones, with 77% observed a single time. Sample: PBMCs. The clonotype was recovered from a woman aged 60-75 years in good health and CMV-seronegative. The chain recombines TRBV7-3 with TRBJ2-2; 10 nucleotides line up with TRBD2. The CDR3 spells CASSPQPSGSGGELFF. As DNA, the CDR3 is TGTGCCAGCAGCCCCCAACCTAGCGGGAGTGGCGGGGAGTTGTTTTTT. The full variable domain, rest sourced from reference TRBV7-3 and TRBJ2-2, is GAGVSQTPSNKVTEKGKYVELRCDPISGHTALYWYRQSLGQGPEFLIYFQGTGAADDSGLPNDRFFAVRPEGSVSTLKIQRTERGDSAVYLCASSPQPSGSGGELFFGEGSRLTVL.